The 2 T cell receptor beta chains reported below all come from one sample, sequenced in a study of blood T cell repertoires in COVID-19. Sequencing was performed with immunoSEQ multiplex PCR; in TCRdb, only in-frame clones are kept and a portion is missing. The sample includes 250,000 to 300,000 clones, 70% to 90% of them seen just once. Sequenced input: PBMCs or T cells enriched from blood (not recorded which). The source is a woman between 45 and 60 years old who had recovered from COVID-19.

The chain is built from TRBV3-1 (or the pseudogene TRBV3-2) and TRBJ1-1, with D perhaps matching TRBD1 (5 bases). The CDR3 is 14 residues long. The germline gives CDR1 LGHDT, CDR2 YNNKEL (reference sequence). V was shortened by 8 bases and J by 1 base, with 14 bases between the two germline ends. This chain's CDR3 is CASSALDRNTEAFF. CDR3 sequence (DNA): TGTGCCAGCTCGGCACTTGACAGGAACACTGAAGCTTTCTTT.

This clone has only one observation. The CDR3 loop is CASSQLHGQGNTEAFF. The CDR3 DNA sequence: TGCGCCAGCAGCCAGCTCCACGGACAGGGGAACACTGAAGCTTTCTTT. The chain links TRBV4-1 to TRBJ1-1; 8 bases map to TRBD1. CDR3 size: 16 residues. V shed 3 bases and J 1 base; nucleotides not matched to a gene: 7. Germline CDR1 MGHRA, CDR2 YSYEKL.